This T cell receptor beta chain was sequenced in a study of metastatic and nonmetastatic thyroid tumors. Study-wide background: Across blood and tumor or nodule tissue, repertoires from malignant and benign thyroid patients were compared with one another.

Overall study findings and caveats: The study reportedly found significantly higher TCR beta diversity in malignant thyroid tumors than benign nodules, in blood and tumor.

This clone was seen more than once but under ten times. What it binds is unknown. No patient had received any treatment before thyroid surgery. The CDR3 loop spans 15 amino acids. The germline V gene encodes CDR1 MNHEY and CDR2 SMNVEV (reference sequence). The V end was cut by 3 bases, the J end by 4 bases, with 12 bases between. How the authors handled the data: The study took CDR3 differences across clinicopathological groups and made a distant-metastasis classifier for papillary thyroid cancer from them. TCRdb reprocessed the PCR reads via MiXCR. The V and J calls were not made by the authors but by TCRdb's processing. The data contain several thousand clones, 37% of them seen just once; the ten biggest clones take up less than 40%.

What was sequenced was tumor tissue. The origin of this receptor is a male donor with papillary thyroid cancer or a benign thyroid nodule (not recorded which). Some clones in this sample may be carry-over from other donors' samples. The genes are TRBV27 and TRBJ2-2, with unresolved D. The CDR3 sequence is CASSFIGDGTGELFF. In DNA form, the CDR3 reads TGTGCCAGCAGTTTTATCGGAGATGGCACCGGGGAGCTGTTTTTT.